Listed below are T cell receptor beta chains from one sample, sequenced in a study of cytomegalovirus exposure and HLA in healthy donors. Using immunoSEQ multiplex PCR, the repertoire was profiled, and TCRdb retains in-frame clones only, with some absent. Among roughly 170,000 clones, about four fifths were seen once, and the ten largest hold approximately 1.6%. Sequenced input: PBMCs. These receptors all come from a male donor in good health and CMV-seronegative. Each CDR3 is given with its conserved first and last residue. D genes are given only for firm matches. Expanded clones get a size class; other rows say once, few or many, or leave the size out.

NA	TRBV28	NA	TRBJ1-6	CASSAGTLNSPLHF	TGTGCCAGCAGTGCCGGGACACTTAATTCACCCCTCCACTTT
NA	TRBV5-1	TRBD2	TRBJ2-7	CASSLEPGTTREEQYF	TGCGCTAGCAGCTTGGAACCCGGGACTACCCGAGAGGAGCAGTACTTC
NA	TRBV9	TRBD1	TRBJ2-7	CASSPGTASYEQYF	TGTGCCAGCTCCCCGGGGACAGCGTCCTACGAGCAGTACTTC
NA	TRBV5-1	TRBD2	TRBJ2-2	CASSLGTSVPGELFF	TGCGCCAGCAGCTTGGGGACTAGCGTACCCGGGGAGCTGTTTTTT
once	TRBV6-5	NA	TRBJ2-7	CASSRTVSYEQYF	TGTGCCAGCAGCCGGACAGTCTCCTACGAGCAGTACTTC
NA	TRBV18	NA	TRBJ2-7	CASSPRRESYEQYF	TGTGCCAGCTCACCTCGCCGGGAGAGCTACGAGCAGTACTTC
NA	TRBV6-6	TRBD2	TRBJ2-1	CASRRLALNSYNEQFF	TGTGCCAGCAGAAGACTAGCTCTCAACTCCTACAATGAGCAGTTCTTC
once	TRBV28	TRBD1	TRBJ2-7	CASSLTDRGRSYEQYF	TGTGCCAGCAGTCTAACCGACAGGGGGCGCTCCTACGAGCAGTACTTC
few	TRBV11-1	TRBD2	TRBJ2-7	CASSLVASGDFYEQYF	TGTGCCAGCAGCTTAGTGGCTAGCGGGGACTTCTACGAGCAGTACTTC
NA	TRBV18	NA	TRBJ1-1	CASSRSLTGSNTEAFF	TGTGCCAGCTCACGTTCCTTGACAGGATCGAACACTGAAGCTTTCTTT
NA	TRBV30	NA	TRBJ1-5	CAWSVLGDQPQHF	TGTGCCTGGAGTGTACTGGGAGATCAGCCCCAGCATTTT
NA	TRBV9	TRBD1	TRBJ1-2	CASSLTGQGNYGYTF	TGTGCCAGCAGCCTAACGGGACAGGGGAACTATGGCTACACCTTC
NA	TRBV5-1	NA	TRBJ2-7	CASSLGQSYEQYF	TGCGCCAGCAGCTTGGGACAGTCCTACGAGCAGTACTTC
NA	TRBV5-1	TRBD2	TRBJ2-1	CASSRGLAGPQFF	TGCGCCAGCAGCCGAGGACTAGCGGGGCCGCAGTTCTTC
NA	TRBV5-6	TRBD1	TRBJ1-2	CASSLDRANYGYTF	TGTGCCAGCAGCCTGGACAGGGCTAACTATGGCTACACCTTC
NA	TRBV9	TRBD2	TRBJ2-1	CASSDVAGGKNNEQFF	TGTGCCAGCAGCGATGTAGCGGGGGGGAAAAACAATGAGCAGTTCTTC
NA	TRBV19	NA	TRBJ2-7	CASSDTGKNEQYF	TGTGCCAGTAGTGATACCGGGAAGAACGAGCAGTACTTC
NA	TRBV19	NA	TRBJ2-2	CASRSTGQAGELFF	TGTGCCAGTAGATCGACAGGCCAGGCCGGGGAGCTGTTTTTT
NA	TRBV6-6	NA	TRBJ1-4	CASSTTTGPGNEKLFF	TGTGCCAGCAGTACGACCACAGGGCCCGGTAATGAAAAACTGTTTTTT
NA	TRBV6-1	NA	TRBJ2-7	CASSENKAGFYF	TGTGCCAGCAGTGAAAACAAGGCAGGGTTTTATTTC
NA	TRBV5-1	TRBD1	TRBJ1-1	CASSNTGTGGYTEAFF	TGCGCCAGCAGCAACACCGGGACAGGGGGGTACACTGAAGCTTTCTTT
NA	TRBV27	NA	TRBJ2-3	CASSPGLSSTQYF	TGTGCCAGCAGTCCGGGACTTTCTAGTACGCAGTATTTT
NA	TRBV29-1	NA	TRBJ2-2	CSGIEVASGELFF	TGCAGCGGAATAGAAGTAGCGTCCGGGGAGCTGTTTTTT
few	TRBV7-9	NA	TRBJ2-7	CASSSGTRGYEQYF	TGTGCCAGCAGCTCCGGGACTCGAGGGTACGAGCAGTACTTC
NA	TRBV6-5	NA	TRBJ2-1	CASSPNRVRNNEQFF	TGTGCCAGCAGCCCAAACAGGGTACGGAACAATGAGCAGTTCTTC
NA	TRBV15	TRBD1	TRBJ2-7	CATSRPDRGAYEQYF	TGTGCCACCAGCAGACCCGACAGGGGAGCCTACGAGCAGTACTTC
NA	TRBV7-9	NA	TRBJ2-2	CASSYADCSRCPTGELFF	TGTGCCAGCAGCTACGCCGATTGTTCTAGGTGCCCCACCGGGGAGCTGTTTTTT
NA	TRBV27	TRBD2	TRBJ2-7	CASSRAGTSGRGEQYF	TGTGCCAGCAGTCGCGCTGGGACTAGCGGGAGGGGCGAGCAGTACTTC
NA	TRBV7-8	TRBD1	TRBJ1-1	CASSYTGGTEAFF	TGTGCCAGCAGCTATACAGGGGGCACTGAAGCTTTCTTT
few	TRBV7-7	NA	TRBJ2-7	CASSRQAREMAYEQYF	TGTGCCAGCAGCCGACAAGCTAGGGAGATGGCCTACGAGCAGTACTTC
NA	TRBV7-9	TRBD1	TRBJ2-1	CASRVTGGDEQFF	TGTGCCAGCAGAGTAACAGGGGGCGATGAGCAGTTCTTC
NA	TRBV9	NA	TRBJ1-1	CASSVAGSDTEAFF	TGTGCCAGCAGCGTAGCGGGGTCGGACACTGAAGCTTTCTTT
NA	TRBV9	TRBD1	TRBJ2-3	CASSDGQGPTDTQYF	TGTGCCAGCAGCGACGGACAGGGACCCACAGATACGCAGTATTTT
NA	TRBV5-8	NA	TRBJ2-7	CASSLGHQYEQYF	TGTGCCAGCAGCTTGGGACACCAATACGAGCAGTACTTC
NA	TRBV5-4	NA	TRBJ2-5	CASSSGGGDETQYF	TGTGCCAGCAGCTCAGGAGGGGGGGATGAGACCCAGTACTTC
NA	TRBV7-3	TRBD2	TRBJ2-1	CASSHPGLASYNEQFF	TGTGCCAGCAGCCACCCAGGACTAGCGAGCTACAATGAGCAGTTCTTC
NA	TRBV6-5	TRBD2	TRBJ2-1	CASDRSGGPYNEQFF	TGTGCCAGCGATAGGAGCGGGGGCCCCTACAATGAGCAGTTCTTC
NA	TRBV7-3	NA	TRBJ2-7	CASSLIPGSAGAHEQYF	TGTGCCAGCAGCTTAATCCCTGGTTCGGCAGGGGCCCACGAGCAGTACTTC
NA	TRBV23-1	NA	TRBJ1-4	CASSPIERAETNEKLFF	TGCGCCAGCAGTCCCATAGAGAGGGCAGAAACTAATGAAAAACTGTTTTTT
NA	TRBV19	NA	TRBJ2-7	CASSPAGRGSYEQYF	TGTGCCAGTAGTCCCGCGGGACGGGGCTCCTACGAGCAGTACTTC
NA	TRBV2	NA	TRBJ2-3	CASSAVTDTQYF	TGTGCCAGCAGTGCGGTCACAGATACGCAGTATTTT
once	TRBV11-3	NA	TRBJ2-7	CASSLFPTSYEQYF	TGTGCCAGCAGCTTATTCCCAACTTCCTACGAGCAGTACTTC
NA	TRBV7-9	NA	TRBJ2-7	CASSLGARSYEQYF	TGTGCCAGCAGCTTAGGTGCCAGAAGCTACGAGCAGTACTTC
NA	TRBV19	TRBD1	TRBJ1-2	CASSPNRGRLYGYTF	TGTGCCAGTAGTCCGAACAGGGGGCGGCTCTATGGCTACACCTTC
NA	TRBV7-3	TRBD2	TRBJ2-2	CASSLTRLAGGMNTGELFF	TGTGCCAGCAGCTTAACGCGACTAGCGGGGGGGATGAACACCGGGGAGCTGTTTTTT
NA	TRBV9	NA	TRBJ1-6	CASSAQGSNSPLHF	TGTGCCAGCAGCGCACAGGGTTCTAATTCACCCCTCCACTTT
NA	TRBV7-9	TRBD1	TRBJ1-2	CASSSGQGLGRLGGYTF	TGTGCCAGCAGCTCGGGACAGGGGCTGGGTCGGTTAGGTGGCTACACCTTC
NA	TRBV5-4	TRBD1	TRBJ2-3	CASNGQGRADTQYF	TGTGCCAGCAACGGACAGGGGCGGGCAGATACGCAGTATTTT
once	TRBV5-1	TRBD1	TRBJ1-2	CASSLTYQGDGYTF	TGCGCCAGCAGCTTGACCTATCAGGGGGATGGCTACACCTTC
NA	TRBV7-2	NA	TRBJ2-1	CASSFESGYNEQFF	TGTGCCAGCAGCTTTGAAAGCGGCTACAATGAGCAGTTCTTC
NA	TRBV7-8	TRBD2	TRBJ2-2	CASSFNTGTSRAGELFF	TGTGCCAGCAGCTTTAACACCGGGACTAGTCGGGCCGGGGAGCTGTTTTTT